This T cell receptor (beta chain) was recovered during a study of CD8 T cells in ankylosing spondylitis. This clonotype was observed at least ten times. Its target is unknown. With molecular barcodes, quantitative 5'-RACE was used to make the TCR beta libraries. TCRdb re-called the 5' RACE reads with MiXCR, one entry per CDR3 protein. The sample includes 200,000 to 250,000 distinct CDR3 sequences, 7% to 10% seen only once; the top ten take more than 4%. CDR1 MDHEN and CDR2 SYDVKM come from the germline V gene. J gave up 8 bases and V 3 bases, and 6 bases lay outside the gene matches. This CDR3 has 15 residues. Findings and caveats of the study: Enrichment of disease-linked clones was reportedly significant in matched ankylosing spondylitis synovial fluid. Disease-linked clones bore a CD8+ phenotype and were relatively rare in peripheral blood. The study identified a TCR beta motif of about eight highly homologous variants that appeared characteristic of ankylosing spondylitis blood.

The chain combines TRBV28 with TRBJ1-6; 8 nucleotides agree with TRBD1. The receptor comes from a female donor with ankylosing spondylitis or in good health (not recorded which). Specimen: blood, either unsorted or a sorted T cell fraction (not recorded which). CDR3 in amino acids: CASSFGGQEYSPLHF. CDR3 nucleotides: TGTGCCAGCAGTTTCGGGGGACAGGAATATTCACCCCTCCACTTT.